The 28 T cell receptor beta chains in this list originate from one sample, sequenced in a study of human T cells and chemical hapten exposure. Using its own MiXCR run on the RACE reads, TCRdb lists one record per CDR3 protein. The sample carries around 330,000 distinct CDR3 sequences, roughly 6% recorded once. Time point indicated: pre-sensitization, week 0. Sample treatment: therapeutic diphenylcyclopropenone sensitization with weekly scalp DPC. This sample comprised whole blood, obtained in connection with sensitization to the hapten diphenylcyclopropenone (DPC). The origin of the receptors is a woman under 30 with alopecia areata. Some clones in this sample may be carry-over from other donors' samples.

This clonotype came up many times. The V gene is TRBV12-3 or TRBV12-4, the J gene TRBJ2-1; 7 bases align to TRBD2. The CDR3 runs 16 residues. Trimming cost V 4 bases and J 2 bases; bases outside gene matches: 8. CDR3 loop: CASSSAGEGAYNEQFF. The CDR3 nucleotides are TGTGCCAGCAGTTCGGCGGGGGAAGGGGCCTACAATGAGCAGTTCTTC.

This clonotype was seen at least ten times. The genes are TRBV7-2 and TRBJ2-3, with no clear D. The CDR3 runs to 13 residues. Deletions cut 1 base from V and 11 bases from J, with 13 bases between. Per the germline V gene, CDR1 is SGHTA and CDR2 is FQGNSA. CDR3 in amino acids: CASSLVEGRMQYF. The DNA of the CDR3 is TGTGCCAGCAGCTTAGTTGAAGGCCGAATGCAGTATTTT.

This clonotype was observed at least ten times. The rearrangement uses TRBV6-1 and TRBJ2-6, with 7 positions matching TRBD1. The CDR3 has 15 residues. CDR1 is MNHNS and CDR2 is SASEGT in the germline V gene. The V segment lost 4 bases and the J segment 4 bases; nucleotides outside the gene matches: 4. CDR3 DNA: TGTGCCAGCAGTGCAGGGACAGCCGGGGCCAACGTCCTGACTTTC. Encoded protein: CASSAGTAGANVLTF.

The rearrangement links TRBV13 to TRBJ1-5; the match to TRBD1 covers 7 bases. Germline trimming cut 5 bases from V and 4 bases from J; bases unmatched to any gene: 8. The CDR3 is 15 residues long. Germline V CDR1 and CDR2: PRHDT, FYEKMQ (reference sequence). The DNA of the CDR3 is TGTGCCAGCAGCGAGAAGGGACAGCCAAATCAGCCCCAGCATTTT. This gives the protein CASSEKGQPNQPQHF. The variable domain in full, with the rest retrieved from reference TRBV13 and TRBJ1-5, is AAGVIQSPRHLIKEKRETATLKCYPIPRHDTVYWYQQGPGQDPQFLISFYEKMQSDKGSIPDRFSAQQFSDYHSELNMSSLELGDSALYFCASSEKGQPNQPQHFGDGTRLSIL.

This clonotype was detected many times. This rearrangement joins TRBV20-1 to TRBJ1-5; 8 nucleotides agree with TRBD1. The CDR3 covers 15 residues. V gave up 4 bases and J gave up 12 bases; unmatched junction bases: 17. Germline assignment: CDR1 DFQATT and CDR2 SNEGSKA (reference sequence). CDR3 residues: CSATRGQYPQSVQHF. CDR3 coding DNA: TGCAGTGCTACCAGGGGGCAGTATCCTCAATCCGTCCAGCATTTT.

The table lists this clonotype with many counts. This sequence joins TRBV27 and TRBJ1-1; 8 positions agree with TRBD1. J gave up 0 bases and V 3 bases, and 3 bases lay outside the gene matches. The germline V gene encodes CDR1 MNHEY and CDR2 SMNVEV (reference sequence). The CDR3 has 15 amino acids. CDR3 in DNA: TGTGCCAGCAGTTTCAACAGGGGGATGAACACTGAAGCTTTCTTT. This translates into CASSFNRGMNTEAFF.

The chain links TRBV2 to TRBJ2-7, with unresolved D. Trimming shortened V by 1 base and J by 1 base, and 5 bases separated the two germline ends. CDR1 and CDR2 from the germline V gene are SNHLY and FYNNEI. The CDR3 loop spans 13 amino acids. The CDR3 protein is CASSEEGSYEQYF. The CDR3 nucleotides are TGTGCCAGCAGTGAAGAAGGGTCCTACGAGCAGTACTTC.

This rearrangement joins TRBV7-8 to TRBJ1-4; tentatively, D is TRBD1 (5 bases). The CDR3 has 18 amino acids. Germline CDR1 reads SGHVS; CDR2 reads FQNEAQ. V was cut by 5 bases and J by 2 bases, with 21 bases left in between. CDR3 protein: CASSKPAWGGWTNEKLFF. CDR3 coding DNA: TGTGCCAGCAGCAAGCCCGCATGGGGCGGATGGACTAATGAAAAACTGTTTTTT.

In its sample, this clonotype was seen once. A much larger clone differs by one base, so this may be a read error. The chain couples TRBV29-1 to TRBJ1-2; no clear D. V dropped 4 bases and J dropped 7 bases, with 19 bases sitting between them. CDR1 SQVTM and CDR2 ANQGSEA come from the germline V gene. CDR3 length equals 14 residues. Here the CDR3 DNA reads TGCAGCGTTGTGATTTTGATGAGTTCTGGTGGCTACACCTTC. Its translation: CSVVILMSSGGYTF.

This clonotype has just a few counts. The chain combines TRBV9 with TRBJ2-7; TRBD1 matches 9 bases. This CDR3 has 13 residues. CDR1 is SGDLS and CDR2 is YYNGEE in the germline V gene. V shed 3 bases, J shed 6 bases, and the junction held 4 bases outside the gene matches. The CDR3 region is CASSGGTGFEQYF. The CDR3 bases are TGTGCCAGCAGCGGGGGGACAGGGTTCGAGCAGTACTTC.

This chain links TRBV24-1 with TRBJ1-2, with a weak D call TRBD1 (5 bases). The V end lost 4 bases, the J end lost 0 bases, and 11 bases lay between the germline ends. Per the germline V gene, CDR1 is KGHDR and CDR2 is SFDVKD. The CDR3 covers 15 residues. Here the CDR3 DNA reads TGTGCCACCAGTGAATGGGACGGGGCTAACTATGGCTACACCTTC. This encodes CATSEWDGANYGYTF.

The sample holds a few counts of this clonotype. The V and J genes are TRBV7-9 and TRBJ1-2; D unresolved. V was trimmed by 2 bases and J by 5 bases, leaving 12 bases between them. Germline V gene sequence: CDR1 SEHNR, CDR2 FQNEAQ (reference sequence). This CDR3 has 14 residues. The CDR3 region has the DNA TGTGCCAGCAGCTTAATGGACTCCTCGTATGGCTACACCTTC. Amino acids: CASSLMDSSYGYTF.

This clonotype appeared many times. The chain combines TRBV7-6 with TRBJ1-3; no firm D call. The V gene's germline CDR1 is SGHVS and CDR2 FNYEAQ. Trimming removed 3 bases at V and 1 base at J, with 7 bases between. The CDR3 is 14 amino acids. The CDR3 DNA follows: TGTGCCAGCAGCTTGGTGGCGTCTGGAAACACCATATATTTT. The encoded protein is CASSLVASGNTIYF.

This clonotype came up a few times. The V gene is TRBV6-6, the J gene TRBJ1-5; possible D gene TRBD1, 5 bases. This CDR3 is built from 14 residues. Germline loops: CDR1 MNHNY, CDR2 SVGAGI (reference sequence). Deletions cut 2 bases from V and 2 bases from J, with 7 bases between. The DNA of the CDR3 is TGTGCCAGCAGTTACAGGGGCGGCAATCAGCCCCAGCATTTT. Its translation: CASSYRGGNQPQHF.

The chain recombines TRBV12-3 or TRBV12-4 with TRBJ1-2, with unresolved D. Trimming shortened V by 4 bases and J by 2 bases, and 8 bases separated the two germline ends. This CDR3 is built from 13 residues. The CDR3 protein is CASSSQENYGYTF. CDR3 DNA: TGTGCCAGCAGTTCGCAGGAGAACTATGGCTACACCTTC.

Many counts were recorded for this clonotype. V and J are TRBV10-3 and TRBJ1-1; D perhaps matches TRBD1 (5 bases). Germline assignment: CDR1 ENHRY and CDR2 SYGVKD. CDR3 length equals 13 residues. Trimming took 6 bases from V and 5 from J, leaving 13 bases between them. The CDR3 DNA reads TGTGCCATCAGCCCCGCGGAGGGGACTGAAGCTTTCTTT. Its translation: CAISPAEGTEAFF.

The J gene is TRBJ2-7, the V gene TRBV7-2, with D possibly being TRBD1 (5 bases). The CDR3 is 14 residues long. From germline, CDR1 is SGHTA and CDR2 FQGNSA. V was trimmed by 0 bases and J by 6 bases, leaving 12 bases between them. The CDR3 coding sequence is TGTGCCAGCAGCTTAGCCCCCGGCAGGGCCGAGCAGTACTTC. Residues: CASSLAPGRAEQYF.

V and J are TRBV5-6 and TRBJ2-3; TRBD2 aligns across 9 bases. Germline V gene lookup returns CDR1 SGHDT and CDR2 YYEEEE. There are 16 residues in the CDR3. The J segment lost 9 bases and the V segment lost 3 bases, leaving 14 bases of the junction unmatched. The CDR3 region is CASSSMTSGSQSTQYF. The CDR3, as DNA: TGTGCCAGCAGCTCGATGACTAGCGGAAGCCAGTCCACGCAGTATTTT.

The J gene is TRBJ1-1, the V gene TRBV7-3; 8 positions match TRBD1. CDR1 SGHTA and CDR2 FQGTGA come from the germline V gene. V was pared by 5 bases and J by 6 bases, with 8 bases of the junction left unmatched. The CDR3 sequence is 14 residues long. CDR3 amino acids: CASSIRGQGAEAFF. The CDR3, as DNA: TGTGCCAGCAGCATCCGCGGACAGGGCGCTGAAGCTTTCTTT.

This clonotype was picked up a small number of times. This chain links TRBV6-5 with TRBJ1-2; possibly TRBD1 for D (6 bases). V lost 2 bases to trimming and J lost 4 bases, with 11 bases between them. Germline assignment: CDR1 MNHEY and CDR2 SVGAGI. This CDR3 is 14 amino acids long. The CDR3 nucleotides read TGTGCCAGCAGTTACCAGGGGAGTAGCTATGGCTACACCTTC. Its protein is CASSYQGSSYGYTF.

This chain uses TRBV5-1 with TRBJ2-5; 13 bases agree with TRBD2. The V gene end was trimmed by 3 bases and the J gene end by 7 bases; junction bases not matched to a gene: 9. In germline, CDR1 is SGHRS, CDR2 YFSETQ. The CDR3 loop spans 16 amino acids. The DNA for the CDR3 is TGCGCCAGCAGCTCCAACGGACTAGCGGGGGATGGGACCCAGTACTTC. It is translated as CASSSNGLAGDGTQYF. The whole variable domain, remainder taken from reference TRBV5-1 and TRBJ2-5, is KAGVTQTPRYLIKTRGQQVTLSCSPISGHRSVSWYQQTPGQGLQFLFEYFSETQRNKGNFPGRFSGRQFSNSRSEMNVSTLELGDSALYLCASSSNGLAGDGTQYFGPGTRLLVL.

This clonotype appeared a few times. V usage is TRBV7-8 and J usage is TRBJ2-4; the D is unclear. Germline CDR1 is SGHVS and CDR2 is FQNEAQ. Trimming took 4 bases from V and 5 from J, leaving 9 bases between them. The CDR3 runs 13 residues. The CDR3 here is CASSYRAENIQYF. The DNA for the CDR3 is TGTGCCAGCAGCTATAGGGCCGAAAACATTCAGTACTTC.

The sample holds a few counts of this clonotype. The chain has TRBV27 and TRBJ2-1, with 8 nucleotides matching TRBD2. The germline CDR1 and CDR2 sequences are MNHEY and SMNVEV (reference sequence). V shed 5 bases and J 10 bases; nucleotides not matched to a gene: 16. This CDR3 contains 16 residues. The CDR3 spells CASSPSAGGLPGEQFF. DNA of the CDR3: TGTGCCAGCAGTCCTAGTGCGGGGGGCCTGCCGGGGGAGCAGTTCTTC.

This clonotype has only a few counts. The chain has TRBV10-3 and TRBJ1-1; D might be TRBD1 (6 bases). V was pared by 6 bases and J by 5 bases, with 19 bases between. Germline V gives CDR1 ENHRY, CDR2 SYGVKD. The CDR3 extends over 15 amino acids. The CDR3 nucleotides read TGTGCCATCAGGGACAGCGTCCTAATGGGGACTGAAGCTTTCTTT. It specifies CAIRDSVLMGTEAFF.

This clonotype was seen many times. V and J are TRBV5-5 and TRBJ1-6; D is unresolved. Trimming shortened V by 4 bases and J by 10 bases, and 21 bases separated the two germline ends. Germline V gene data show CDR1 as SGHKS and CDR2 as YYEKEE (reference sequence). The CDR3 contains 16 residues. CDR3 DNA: TGTGCCAGCAGCGAAACGGAGCAACTCGTACGCTCACCCCTCCACTTT. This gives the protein CASSETEQLVRSPLHF.

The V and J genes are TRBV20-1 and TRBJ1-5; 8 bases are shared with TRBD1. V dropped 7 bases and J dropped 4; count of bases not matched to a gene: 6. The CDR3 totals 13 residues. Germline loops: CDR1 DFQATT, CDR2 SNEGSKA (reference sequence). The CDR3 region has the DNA TGCAGTGTCAGGGGGCTCGAGAATCAGCCCCAGCATTTT. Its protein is CSVRGLENQPQHF.

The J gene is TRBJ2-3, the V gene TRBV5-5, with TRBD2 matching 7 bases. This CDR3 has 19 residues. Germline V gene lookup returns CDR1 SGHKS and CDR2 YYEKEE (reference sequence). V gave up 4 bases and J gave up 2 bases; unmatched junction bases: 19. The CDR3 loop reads CASSPVGGRERTNTDTQYF. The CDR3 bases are TGTGCCAGCAGCCCCGTGGGGGGGAGGGAGAGGACTAACACAGATACGCAGTATTTT. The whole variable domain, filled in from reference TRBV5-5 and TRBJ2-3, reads DAGVTQSPTHLIKTRGQQVTLRCSPISGHKSVSWYQQVLGQGPQFIFQYYEKEERGRGNFPDRFSARQFPNYSSELNVNALLLGDSALYLCASSPVGGRERTNTDTQYFGPGTRLTVL.

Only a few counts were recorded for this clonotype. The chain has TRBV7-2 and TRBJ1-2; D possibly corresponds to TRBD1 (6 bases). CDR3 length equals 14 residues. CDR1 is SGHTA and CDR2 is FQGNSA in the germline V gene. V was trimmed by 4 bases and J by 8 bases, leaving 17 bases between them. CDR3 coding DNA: TGTGCCAGCAGCTACAGGGTTGCGGTTGAGGGCTACACCTTC. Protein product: CASSYRVAVEGYTF.